The 23 T cell receptor beta chains given below trace back to one sample, sequenced in a study of monozygotic twins with inflammatory bowel disease. After re-calling the 5' RACE reads, TCRdb lists one entry per CDR3 protein, DNA absent. The sample holds approximately 400,000 distinct CDR3 sequences. The material sequenced was blood. Source of these receptors: a human donor with ulcerative colitis or Crohn's disease, or a healthy co-twin of an affected twin (not recorded which).

J is TRBJ2-2 and V is TRBV2; TCRdb outputs TRBD1, but without DNA this stays unchecked. The germline V gene has CDR1 SNHLY and CDR2 FYNNEI. This CDR3 has 14 residues. The CDR3 loop reads CARSGGTLQGELFF.

This sequence joins TRBV4-3 and TRBJ2-1. This CDR3 is built from 17 residues. CDR1 is LGHNA, CDR2 YSLEER, per germline. CDR3 in amino acids: CASSQDRRLVGGNEQFF.

The rearrangement joins TRBV10-3 to TRBJ1-5; the TCRdb D gene call, TRBD1, has no DNA to confirm it. The CDR3 consists of 14 residues. Germline assignment: CDR1 ENHRY and CDR2 SYGVKD. Here the CDR3 reads CAISAGASNQPQHF.

The chain is built from TRBV20-1 and TRBJ2-7; the TRBD1 assignment by TCRdb is unverifiable without DNA. This CDR3 is 15 amino acids long. Germline-derived CDR1 and CDR2 are DFQATT and SNEGSKA (reference sequence). This CDR3 is CSARDLAAQVDEQYF.

The genes are TRBV7-3 and TRBJ2-7. CDR3 length: 15 amino acids. Germline CDR1 and CDR2: SGHTA and FQGTGA. The CDR3 reads CASSLKAGSSYEQYF.

The rearrangement uses TRBV30 and TRBJ1-1. The V gene's germline CDR1 is GTSNPN and CDR2 SVGIG (reference sequence). This CDR3 has 14 residues. The CDR3 loop reads CAWSRTPPYTEAFF.

The V and J genes are TRBV5-1 and TRBJ1-1; TCRdb calls TRBD1, which cannot be checked without DNA. The CDR3 contains 15 residues. In germline, CDR1 is SGHRS, CDR2 YFSETQ. The CDR3 is CASSLETGASTEAFF.

V gene TRBV27 combines with J gene TRBJ1-2; the TRBD1 assignment by TCRdb is unverifiable without DNA. Germline V gene data show CDR1 as MNHEY and CDR2 as SMNVEV (reference sequence). This CDR3 spans 17 amino acids. CDR3 amino acids: CASSPLPTGNTNYGYTF.

The rearrangement links TRBV6-2 or TRBV6-3 to TRBJ2-1; TCRdb lists TRBD1, though no DNA is available to test this call. CDR1 is MNHEY, CDR2 SVGEGT, per germline. CDR3 length: 15 residues. This CDR3 is CASSYDSNLYNEQFF.

The chain carries TRBV4-3 and TRBJ2-2; TCRdb selects TRBD2, and the lack of DNA leaves this call unchecked. CDR3 length equals 15 residues. Germline loops: CDR1 LGHNA, CDR2 YSLEER. Here the CDR3 reads CASSQALQRTGELFF.

The chain recombines TRBV20-1 with TRBJ2-1. The V gene's germline CDR1 is DFQATT and CDR2 SNEGSKA (reference sequence). This CDR3 region has 14 residues. The CDR3 here is CSGLTRLIYNEQFF.

The chain employs TRBV7-3 and TRBJ2-3; TCRdb calls TRBD1, which cannot be checked without DNA. Germline CDR1 and CDR2: SGHTA and FQGTGA. This CDR3 is 13 amino acids long. CDR3 loop: CASSLIGRDREHF.

The chain couples TRBV12-3 or TRBV12-4 to TRBJ1-4; TCRdb calls TRBD1, which cannot be checked without DNA. The CDR3 is 14 amino acids. CDR3 sequence reads: CASSRTGANEKLFF.

The V and J genes are TRBV5-1 and TRBJ1-2; the TRBD1 assignment by TCRdb is unverifiable without DNA. Germline assignment: CDR1 SGHRS and CDR2 YFSETQ. The CDR3 spans 15 residues. The CDR3 loop reads CASSTDRGREDGYTF.

The chain recombines TRBV4-1 with TRBJ1-2; TCRdb indicates TRBD1, and absent DNA this call remains unverified. The germline V gene encodes CDR1 MGHRA and CDR2 YSYEKL. The CDR3 runs to 15 residues. The CDR3 sequence: CASSQEIRGREDYTF.

The genes are TRBV19 and TRBJ2-2; the D gene TCRdb calls, TRBD1, cannot be checked with no DNA. The CDR3 contains 16 residues. CDR1 and CDR2 (germline): LNHDA, SQIVND (reference sequence). This CDR3 reads CASSRGQGANTGELFF.

The V and J genes are TRBV7-2 and TRBJ2-1; TCRdb proposes TRBD1, but this gene call is untestable without DNA. The CDR3 sequence is 14 residues long. CDR1 and CDR2 from the germline V gene are SGHTA and FQGNSA. CDR3 sequence reads: CASSKDRVTHEQFF.

The chain links TRBV5-1 to TRBJ2-2; TCRdb's assignment of TRBD1 cannot be checked, as there is no DNA. This CDR3 spans 15 amino acids. The germline V gene has CDR1 SGHRS and CDR2 YFSETQ. CDR3 residues: CASSWTTVNTRELFF.

The chain carries TRBV5-4 and TRBJ1-6. This CDR3 contains 15 residues. Germline loops: CDR1 SGHNT, CDR2 YYREEE (reference sequence). CDR3 protein: CASSLDGNYNSPLHF.

The rearrangement joins TRBV9 to TRBJ1-6; checking the TCRdb D call of TRBD1 is not possible without DNA. This CDR3 region has 12 residues. The germline CDR1 and CDR2 sequences are SGDLS and YYNGEE. CDR3: CASGLGTMALHF.

The chain combines TRBV18 with TRBJ2-1; the TCRdb D gene call, TRBD1, has no DNA to confirm it. Germline loops: CDR1 KGHSH, CDR2 LQKENI. The CDR3 is 17 amino acids. The CDR3 is CASSPPTGSLSYNEQFF.

This chain links TRBV12-3 or TRBV12-4 with TRBJ1-5; no DNA is available, so the TRBD1 call from TCRdb remains unchecked. The CDR3 runs 14 residues. The CDR3 protein is CASRRQGINQPQHF.

The chain combines TRBV12-3 or TRBV12-4 with TRBJ2-7; TCRdb selects TRBD1, and the lack of DNA leaves this call unchecked. The CDR3 spans 17 residues. The CDR3 spells CASSLRRGRSSSYEQYF.